This TCR beta chain was found in a study of radiation and T cells in renal cell carcinoma. Study background: Nephrectomy followed 15 Gy stereotactic body radiation by 4 weeks.

Time point specified: blood 2 weeks post-SBRT. Treatment here: 15 Gy SBRT to primary tumor, nephrectomy 4 weeks later. Blood was sampled at baseline, 2 weeks and 4 weeks after SBRT. This renal cell carcinoma was of the clear cell type. In the case of this clone: The antigen is not known.

Trimming stripped 7 bases from V and 0 bases from J, with 4 bases between. Germline loops: CDR1 SNHLY, CDR2 FYNNEI. CDR3 size: 13 residues. Produced via immunoSEQ multiplex PCR; TCRdb's table is partial and in-frame only. The data hold roughly 150,000 clones, with roughly 87% observed a single time. Notes on the study in general: In blood, top tumor clones expanded by 2 weeks, shrinking by 4.

The receptor was derived from a woman between 50 and 59 years old with renal cell carcinoma. The specimen was blood, collected from a patient whose treatment included radiotherapy and nephrectomy. The rearrangement uses TRBV2 and TRBJ1-6; D is undetermined. In DNA, the CDR3 is TGTGCCAGCATTGGCTCCTATAATTCACCCCTCCACTTT. Encoded protein: CASIGSYNSPLHF.